The clone carrying this TCR beta chain was seen a few times. What it binds is not known. V shed 0 bases, J shed 9 bases, and the junction held 2 bases outside the gene matches. Per the germline V gene, CDR1 is MNHEY and CDR2 is SVGEGT. The CDR3 loop spans 13 amino acids. The data were obtained in a study of response to subunit inactivated influenza vaccine. Study outcomes and limitations: That few new T cells are recruited by each seasonal influenza vaccination was the authors' suggestion.

MiXCR was run by TCRdb on the RT-PCR reads, yielding one entry per CDR3 protein. The table records 550,000 to 800,000 distinct CDR3 sequences, approximately 15% of them present only once. The receptor comes from a man over 45 who received an inactivated influenza vaccine. The chain couples TRBV6-2 or TRBV6-3 to TRBJ2-4; TRBD2 matches 7 bases. The starting material was PBMCs from blood, obtained approximately 15 days before vaccination. Here the CDR3 DNA reads TGTGCCAGCAGTTACTCGGGGGGGTTCATTCAGTACTTC. The encoded protein is CASSYSGGFIQYF.